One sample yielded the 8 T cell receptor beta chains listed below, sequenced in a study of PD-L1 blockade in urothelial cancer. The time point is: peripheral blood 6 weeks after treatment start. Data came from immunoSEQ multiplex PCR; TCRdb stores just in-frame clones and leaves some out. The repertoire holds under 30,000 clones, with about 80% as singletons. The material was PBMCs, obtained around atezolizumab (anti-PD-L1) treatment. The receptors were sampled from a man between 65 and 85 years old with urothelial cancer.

CDR3 residues: CASTRGGARRETQYF. The CDR3 DNA reads TGTGCCAGCACCCGAGGGGGGGCGCGTAGAGAGACCCAGTACTTC. The rearrangement links TRBV6-6 to TRBJ2-5; a possible D gene is TRBD2 (7 bases). Germline loops: CDR1 MNHNY, CDR2 SVGAGI (reference sequence). The CDR3 extends over 15 amino acids. Deletions cut 7 bases from V and 4 bases from J, with 19 bases between.

The CDR3 DNA is TGTGCCAGCACCCAGAGCGGGGGGCCGTACAATGAGCAGTTCTTC. It codes for CASTQSGGPYNEQFF. The rearrangement links TRBV6-1 to TRBJ2-1, with TRBD2 matching over 9 bases. This CDR3 is built from 15 residues. The J segment lost 4 bases and the V segment lost 7 bases, leaving 8 bases of the junction unmatched. CDR1 and CDR2 (germline): MNHNS, SASEGT.

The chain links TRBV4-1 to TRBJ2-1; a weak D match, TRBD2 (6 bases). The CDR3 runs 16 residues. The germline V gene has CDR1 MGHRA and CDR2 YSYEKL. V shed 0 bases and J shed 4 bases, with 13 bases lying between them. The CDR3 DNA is TGCGCCAGCAGCCAAGAGGACTACCGTGGGTACAATGAGCAGTTCTTC. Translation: CASSQEDYRGYNEQFF.

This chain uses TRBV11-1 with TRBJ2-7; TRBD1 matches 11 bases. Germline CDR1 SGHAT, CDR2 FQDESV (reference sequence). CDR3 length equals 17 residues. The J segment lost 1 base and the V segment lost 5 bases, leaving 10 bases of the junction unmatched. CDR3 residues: CASSRRDRGKKSYEQYF. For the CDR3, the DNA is TGTGCCAGCAGCCGCCGGGACAGGGGGAAAAAGTCCTACGAGCAGTACTTC.

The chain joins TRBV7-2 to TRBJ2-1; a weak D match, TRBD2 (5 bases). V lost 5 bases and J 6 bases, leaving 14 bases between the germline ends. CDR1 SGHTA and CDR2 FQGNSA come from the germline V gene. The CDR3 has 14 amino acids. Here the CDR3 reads CASSPAGRFNEQFF. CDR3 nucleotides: TGTGCCAGCAGCCCGGCGGGTAGGTTCAATGAGCAGTTCTTC.

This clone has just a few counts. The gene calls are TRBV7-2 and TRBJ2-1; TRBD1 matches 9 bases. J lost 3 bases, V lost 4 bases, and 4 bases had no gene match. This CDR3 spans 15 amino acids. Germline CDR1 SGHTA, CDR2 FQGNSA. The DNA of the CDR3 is TGTGCCAGCAGCTGGACAGGGGACCGCTACAATGAGCAGTTCTTC. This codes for CASSWTGDRYNEQFF.

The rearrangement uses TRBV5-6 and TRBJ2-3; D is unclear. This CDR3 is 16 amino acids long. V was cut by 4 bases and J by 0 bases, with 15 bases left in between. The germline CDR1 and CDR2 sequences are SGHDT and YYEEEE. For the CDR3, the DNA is TGTGCCAGCAGCCTATTCGGCGTCGGGAGCACAGATACGCAGTATTTT. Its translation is CASSLFGVGSTDTQYF.

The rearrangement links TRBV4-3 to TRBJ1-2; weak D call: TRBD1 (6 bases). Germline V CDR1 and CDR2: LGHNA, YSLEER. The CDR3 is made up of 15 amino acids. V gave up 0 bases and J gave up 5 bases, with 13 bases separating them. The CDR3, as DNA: TGCGCCAGCAGCCAAGATCAAAGGGGGGGATATGGCTACACCTTC. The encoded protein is CASSQDQRGGYGYTF.